The following is a T cell receptor beta chain sequence with its context. This clone has only a few counts. The antigen it binds to is not known. Qualities for individual bases were not recorded, and no much larger clone is one base off. The data originate from a study of blood T cell repertoires in COVID-19 (dated by TCRdb to the early 2020s). Describing the broader study: Samples from collaborators originated in the United States, Italy and Spain and spanned both the acute and convalescent phases of COVID-19. Samples were obtained from the ongoing ImmuneRACE study (first 160 participants) and from about 1,300 subjects provided by 6 global collaborators. The repertoires were released in a freely available public database meant as a resource for research on the immune response to SARS-CoV-2. Nearly every sample came with metadata listing a de-identified subject ID, COVID-19 status, age in years and sex. The prospective study material was composed of cDNA or gDNA derived from T cells, B-cell-depleted T cells, or PBMCs. Subjects who had been exposed to COVID-19, were actively infected with it, or had recovered from it provided the deeply sampled blood TCRbeta repertoires that made up the dataset. Where available, HLA class I and class II types were taken from metadata supplied by the sample provider and were not determined by assay-based typing.

The germline V gene supplies CDR1 SGHAT and CDR2 FQNNGV. The CDR3, cysteine through phenylalanine, is 15 amino acids long. CDR3 DNA is the only sequence kept; it has 45 bases, read in frame from the first base. V loses 5 bases, J loses 6 bases, and the germline ends lie 16 bases apart. What the research found in general, with its limitations: Clinical and demographic metadata were provided uncurated, with the amount varying by source and participant.

Whole blood was collected in K2EDTA tubes by collaborating institutions according to the institutions' own protocols. Collaborator samples were shipped for TCRbeta analysis as frozen whole blood, isolated PBMCs, or DNA extracted from either sample type. The immunoSEQ Assay, a bias-controlled multiplex PCR, was used to amplify TCRbeta CDR3 regions from genomic DNA. The published analysis was carried out like this. Within the assay, amplification of reference gene primers was used to estimate how many nucleated cells each sample contained. Sequence reads were collapsed and filtered to measure the absolute abundance of every unique TCRbeta CDR3 rearrangement. For each sample, productive Simpson clonality was calculated as the square root of Simpson's diversity index across productive rearrangements. TCRdb holds this immuneACCESS table with in-frame rearrangements only. Some clones are missing; in checked studies, unresolved V genes explain under half, and the rest has no known cause. V and J calls and clone size are given by that table; D and trimming were obtained from the DNA. The sample records 100,000 to 150,000 clones, roughly 90% of which are singletons. More than 2% of the sample is taken by the ten largest.

This clonotype was sampled from a man aged 65 to 85 with active COVID-19. Specimen: peripheral blood. Recombination joined TRBV11-2 with TRBJ2-2; a tentative D call is TRBD2 (6 bases match). The nucleotide sequence reads TGTGCCAGCAGCGGGAAGTGGGGGGTGGCCGGGGAGCTGTTTTTT. It codes for CASSGKWGVAGELFF.